This T cell receptor (beta chain) was profiled in a study of shared clonotypes between healthy human individuals. Study as a whole: Three plates each covered CD4 naive and memory; CD8 naive two, CD8 memory one.

V was shortened by 2 bases and J by 7 bases, with 11 bases between the two germline ends. There are 13 residues in the CDR3. Per germline, CDR1 SGHTA and CDR2 FQGNSA. Profiling relied on immunoSEQ multiplex PCR, and the TCRdb table lists in-frame clones only, not all of them. The sample has approximately 340,000 clones, over 70% seen once. Sample: memory CD4+ T cells sorted from blood. This sample's subset: CD45RA-negative fraction. The chain links TRBV7-2 to TRBJ1-1, with TRBD1 as a possible D gene (5 bases). This TCR was recovered from a man aged 30 to 39 in good health. This CDR3 reads CASSLYRPNEAFF. CDR3 nucleotides: TGTGCCAGCAGCTTATACAGGCCCAATGAAGCTTTCTTT.